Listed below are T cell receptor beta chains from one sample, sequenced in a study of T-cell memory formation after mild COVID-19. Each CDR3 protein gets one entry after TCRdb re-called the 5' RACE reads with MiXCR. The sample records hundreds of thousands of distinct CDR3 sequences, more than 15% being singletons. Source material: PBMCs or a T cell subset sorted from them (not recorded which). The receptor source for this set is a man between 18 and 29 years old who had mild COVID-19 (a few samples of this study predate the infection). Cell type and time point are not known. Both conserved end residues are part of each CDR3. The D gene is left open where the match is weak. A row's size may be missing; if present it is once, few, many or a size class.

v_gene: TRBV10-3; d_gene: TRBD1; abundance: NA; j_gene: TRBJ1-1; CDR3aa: CAISEGTGGGIMNTEAFF; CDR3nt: TGTGCCATCAGTGAAGGGACAGGGGGCGGGATCATGAACACTGAAGCTTTCTTT
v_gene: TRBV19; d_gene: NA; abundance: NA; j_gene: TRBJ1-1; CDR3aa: CASIPGLGRNTEAFF; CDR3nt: TGTGCCAGTATCCCCGGGTTGGGGAGGAACACTGAAGCTTTCTTT
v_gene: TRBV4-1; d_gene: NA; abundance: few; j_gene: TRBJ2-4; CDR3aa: CASSQGQVKNIQYF; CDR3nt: TGCGCCAGCAGCCAAGGACAGGTCAAAAACATTCAGTACTTC
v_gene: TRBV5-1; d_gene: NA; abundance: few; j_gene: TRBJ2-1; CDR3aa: CASSRGSTLNEQFF; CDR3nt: TGCGCCAGCAGCCGGGGGTCGACTCTCAATGAGCAGTTCTTC
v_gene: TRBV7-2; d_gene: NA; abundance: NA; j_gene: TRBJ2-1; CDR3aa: CASSLATRSNEQFF; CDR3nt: TGTGCCAGCAGCTTAGCGACTCGATCCAATGAGCAGTTCTTC
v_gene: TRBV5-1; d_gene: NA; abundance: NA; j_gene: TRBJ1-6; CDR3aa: CASSLEPLSSYNSPLHF; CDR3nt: TGCGCCAGCAGCTTGGAACCGTTGAGCTCCTATAATTCACCCCTCCACTTT
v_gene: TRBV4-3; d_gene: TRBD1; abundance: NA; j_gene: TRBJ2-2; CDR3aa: CASSQRTGPIMSGELFF; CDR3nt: TGCGCCAGCAGCCAACGGACAGGGCCAATTATGTCCGGGGAGCTGTTTTTT
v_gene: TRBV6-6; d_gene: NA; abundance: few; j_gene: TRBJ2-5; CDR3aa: CASSYNGAQETQYF; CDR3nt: TGTGCCAGCAGTTACAACGGGGCCCAAGAGACCCAGTACTTC
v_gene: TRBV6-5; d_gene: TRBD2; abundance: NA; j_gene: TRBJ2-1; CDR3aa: CASSSSGHNNEQFF; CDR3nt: TGTGCCAGCAGCTCTAGCGGGCATAACAATGAGCAGTTCTTC
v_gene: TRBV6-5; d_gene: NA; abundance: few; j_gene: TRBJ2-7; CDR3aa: CASSHRGVSSEQYF; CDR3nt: TGTGCCAGCAGTCATCGTGGGGTCTCGAGCGAGCAGTACTTC
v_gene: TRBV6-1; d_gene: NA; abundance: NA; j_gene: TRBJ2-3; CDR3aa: CASTNPPGAQYF; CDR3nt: TGTGCCAGCACCAACCCCCCGGGGGCCCAGTATTTT
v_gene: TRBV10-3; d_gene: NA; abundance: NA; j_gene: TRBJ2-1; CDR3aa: CAISEFNNEQFF; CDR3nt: TGTGCCATCAGTGAGTTCAACAATGAGCAGTTCTTC
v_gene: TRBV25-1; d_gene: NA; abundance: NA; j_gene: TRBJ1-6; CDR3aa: CASSVGGRESPLHF; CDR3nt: TGTGCCAGCAGCGTGGGCGGACGGGAATCACCCCTCCACTTT
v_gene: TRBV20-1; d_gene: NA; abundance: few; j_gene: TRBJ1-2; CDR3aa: CSARDGASGYTF; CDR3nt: TGCAGTGCTCGTGACGGGGCTTCTGGCTACACCTTC
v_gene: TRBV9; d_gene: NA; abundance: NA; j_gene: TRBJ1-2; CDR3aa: CASSQGPISFVYTF; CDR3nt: TGTGCCAGCAGCCAGGGGCCCATCTCCTTCGTCTACACCTTC
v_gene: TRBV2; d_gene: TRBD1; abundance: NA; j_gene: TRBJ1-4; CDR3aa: CASSRQGANEKLFF; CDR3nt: TGTGCCAGCAGTCGACAGGGAGCTAATGAAAAACTGTTTTTT